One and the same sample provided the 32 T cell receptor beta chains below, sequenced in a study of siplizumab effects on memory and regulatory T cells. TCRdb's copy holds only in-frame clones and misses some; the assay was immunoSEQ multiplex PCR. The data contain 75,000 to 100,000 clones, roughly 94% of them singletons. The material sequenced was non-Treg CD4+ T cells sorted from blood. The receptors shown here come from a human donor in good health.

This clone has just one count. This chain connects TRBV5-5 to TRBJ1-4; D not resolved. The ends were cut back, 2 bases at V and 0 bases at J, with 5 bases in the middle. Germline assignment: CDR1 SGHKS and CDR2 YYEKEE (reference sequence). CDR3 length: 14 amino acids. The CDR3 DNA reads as TGTGCCAGCAGCTTATACCCAACTAATGAAAAACTGTTTTTT. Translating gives CASSLYPTNEKLFF.

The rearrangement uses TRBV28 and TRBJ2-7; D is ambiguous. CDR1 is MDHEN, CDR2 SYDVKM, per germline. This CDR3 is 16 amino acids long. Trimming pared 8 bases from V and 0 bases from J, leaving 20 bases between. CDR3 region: CASVSSWPTNSYEQYF. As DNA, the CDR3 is TGTGCCAGCGTATCCTCATGGCCTACCAACTCCTACGAGCAGTACTTC.

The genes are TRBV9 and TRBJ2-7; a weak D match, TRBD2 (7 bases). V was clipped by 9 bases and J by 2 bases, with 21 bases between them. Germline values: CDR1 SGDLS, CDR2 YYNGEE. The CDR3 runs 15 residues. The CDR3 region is CATARGDGGAYEQYF. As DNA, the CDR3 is TGTGCCACCGCTCGGGGGGACGGGGGCGCCTACGAGCAGTACTTC.

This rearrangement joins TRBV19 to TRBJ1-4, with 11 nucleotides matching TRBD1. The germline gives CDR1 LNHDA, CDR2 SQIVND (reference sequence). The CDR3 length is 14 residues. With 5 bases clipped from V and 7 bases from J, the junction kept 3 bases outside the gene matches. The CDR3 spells CASSVDRGLEKLFF. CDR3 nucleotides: TGTGCCAGTAGTGTGGACAGGGGGCTTGAAAAACTGTTTTTT.

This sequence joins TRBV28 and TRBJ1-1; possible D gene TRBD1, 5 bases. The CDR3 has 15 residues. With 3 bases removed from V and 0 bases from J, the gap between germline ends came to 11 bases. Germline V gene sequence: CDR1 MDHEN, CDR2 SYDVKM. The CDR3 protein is CASSFRDRLNTEAFF. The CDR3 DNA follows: TGTGCCAGCAGTTTTAGAGACAGATTGAACACTGAAGCTTTCTTT.

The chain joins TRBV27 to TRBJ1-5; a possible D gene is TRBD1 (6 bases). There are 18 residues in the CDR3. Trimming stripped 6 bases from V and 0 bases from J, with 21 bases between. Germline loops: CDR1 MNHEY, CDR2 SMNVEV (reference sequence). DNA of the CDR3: TGTGCCAGCAGACGCTTTGGACAGCGGGCGAATAGCAATCAGCCCCAGCATTTT. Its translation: CASRRFGQRANSNQPQHF.

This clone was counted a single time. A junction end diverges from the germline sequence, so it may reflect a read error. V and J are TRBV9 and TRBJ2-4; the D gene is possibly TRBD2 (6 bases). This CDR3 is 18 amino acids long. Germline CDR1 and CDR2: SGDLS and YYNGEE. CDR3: CASSPHRGEGGTKDIQYF. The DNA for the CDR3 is TGTGCCAGCAGCCCTCATAGGGGAGAGGGAGGCACCAAAGACATTCAGTACTTC.

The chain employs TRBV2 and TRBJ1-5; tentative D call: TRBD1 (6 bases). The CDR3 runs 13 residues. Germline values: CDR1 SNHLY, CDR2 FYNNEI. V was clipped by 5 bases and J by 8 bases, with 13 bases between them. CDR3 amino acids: CASSLGGAKPQHF. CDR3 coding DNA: TGTGCCAGCAGTTTGGGGGGCGCGAAGCCCCAGCATTTT.

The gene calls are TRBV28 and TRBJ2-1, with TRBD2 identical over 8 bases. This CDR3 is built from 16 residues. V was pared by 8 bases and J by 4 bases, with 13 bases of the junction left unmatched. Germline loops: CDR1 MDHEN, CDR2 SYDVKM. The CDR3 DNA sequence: TGTGCCAGCGTGGGGGGGAGACTAGCGTCTTACAATGAGCAGTTCTTC. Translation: CASVGGRLASYNEQFF.

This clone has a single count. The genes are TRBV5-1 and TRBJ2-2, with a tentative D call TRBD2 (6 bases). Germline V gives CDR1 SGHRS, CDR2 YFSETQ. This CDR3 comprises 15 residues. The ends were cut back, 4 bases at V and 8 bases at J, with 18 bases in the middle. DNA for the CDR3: TGCGCCAGCAGCGGCGGGATTGGGGAGACTGGGGAGCTGTTTTTT. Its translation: CASSGGIGETGELFF.

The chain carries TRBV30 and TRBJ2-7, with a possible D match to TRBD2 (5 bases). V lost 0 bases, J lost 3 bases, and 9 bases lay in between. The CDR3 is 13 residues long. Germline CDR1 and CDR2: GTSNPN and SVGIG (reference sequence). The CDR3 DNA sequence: TGTGCCTGGAGTGTCCTAGCCAGCTACGAGCAGTACTTC. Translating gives CAWSVLASYEQYF.

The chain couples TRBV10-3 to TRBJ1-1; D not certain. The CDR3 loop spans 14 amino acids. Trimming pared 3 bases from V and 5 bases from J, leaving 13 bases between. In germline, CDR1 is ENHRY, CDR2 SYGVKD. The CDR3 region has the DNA TGTGCCATCAGTGATGGTGGGCTTGGAACTGAAGCTTTCTTT. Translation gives CAISDGGLGTEAFF.

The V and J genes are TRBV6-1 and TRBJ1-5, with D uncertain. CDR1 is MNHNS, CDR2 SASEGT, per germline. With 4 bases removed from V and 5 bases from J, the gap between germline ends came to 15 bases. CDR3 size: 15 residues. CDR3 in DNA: TGTGCCAGCAGTGCGGGCAGCCGACCGGATCAGCCCCAGCATTTT. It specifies CASSAGSRPDQPQHF.

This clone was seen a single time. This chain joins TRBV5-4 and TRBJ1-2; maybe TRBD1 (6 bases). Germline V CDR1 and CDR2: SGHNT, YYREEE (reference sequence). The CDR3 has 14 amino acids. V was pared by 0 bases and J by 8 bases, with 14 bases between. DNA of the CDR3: TGTGCCAGCAGCTTGGTAGGGGGAGGCGGAGGCTACACCTTC. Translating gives CASSLVGGGGGYTF.

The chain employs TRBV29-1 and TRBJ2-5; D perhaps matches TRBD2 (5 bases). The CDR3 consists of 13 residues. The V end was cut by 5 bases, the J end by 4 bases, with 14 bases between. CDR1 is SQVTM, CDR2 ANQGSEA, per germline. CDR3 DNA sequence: TGCAGCGTTTCGGCGGCAGGAGGAGAGACCCAGTACTTC. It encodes CSVSAAGGETQYF. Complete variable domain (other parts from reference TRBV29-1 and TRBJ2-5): SAVISQKPSRDICQRGTSLTIQCQVDSQVTMMFWYRQQPGQSLTLIATANQGSEATYESGFVIDKFPISRPNLTFSTLTVSNMSPEDSSIYLCSVSAAGGETQYFGPGTRLLVL.

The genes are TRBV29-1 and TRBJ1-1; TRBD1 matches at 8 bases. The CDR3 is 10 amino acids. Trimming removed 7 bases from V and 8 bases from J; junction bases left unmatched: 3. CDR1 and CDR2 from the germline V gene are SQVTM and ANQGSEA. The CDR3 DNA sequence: TGCAGCGCCAGGACAGGGGAAGCTTTCTTT. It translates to CSARTGEAFF.

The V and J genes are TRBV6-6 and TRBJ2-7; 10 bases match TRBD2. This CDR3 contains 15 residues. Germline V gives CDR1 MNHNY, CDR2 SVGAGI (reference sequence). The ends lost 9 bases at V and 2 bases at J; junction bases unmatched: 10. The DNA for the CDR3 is TGTGCCAGTGAGGGGCGTACTAGCGGGACCTACGAGCAGTACTTC. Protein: CASEGRTSGTYEQYF.

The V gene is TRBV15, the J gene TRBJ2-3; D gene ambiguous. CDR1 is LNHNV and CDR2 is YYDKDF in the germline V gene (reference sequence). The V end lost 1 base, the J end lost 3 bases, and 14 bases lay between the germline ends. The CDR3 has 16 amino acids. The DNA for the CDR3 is TGTGCCACCAGCAGAGCTGCAATAGTGGGGACAGATACGCAGTATTTT. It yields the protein CATSRAAIVGTDTQYF.

The CDR3 DNA follows: TGCGCCAGCAGCTTGGGTTGGCAGGGGGACTACAATGAGCAGTTCTTC. Translated, it gives CASSLGWQGDYNEQFF. The V gene is TRBV5-1, the J gene TRBJ2-1; 7 bases align to TRBD1. Germline V gives CDR1 SGHRS, CDR2 YFSETQ. CDR3 length equals 16 residues. Trimming at V came to 0 bases and at J to 3 bases, leaving 6 bases not matched to a gene.

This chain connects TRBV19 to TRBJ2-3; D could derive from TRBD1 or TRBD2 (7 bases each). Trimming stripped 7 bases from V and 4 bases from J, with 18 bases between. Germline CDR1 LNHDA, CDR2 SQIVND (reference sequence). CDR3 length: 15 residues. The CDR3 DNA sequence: TGTGCCAGTAACTCGATGGCAGGGGGGGCAGATACGCAGTATTTT. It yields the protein CASNSMAGGADTQYF.

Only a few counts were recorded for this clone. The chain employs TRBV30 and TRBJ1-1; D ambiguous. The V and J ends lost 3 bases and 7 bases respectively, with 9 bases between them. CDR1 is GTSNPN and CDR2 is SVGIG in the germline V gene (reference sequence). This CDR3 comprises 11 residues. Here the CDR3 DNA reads TGTGCCTGGAGAAGGCTGAATGAAGCTTTCTTT. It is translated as CAWRRLNEAFF.

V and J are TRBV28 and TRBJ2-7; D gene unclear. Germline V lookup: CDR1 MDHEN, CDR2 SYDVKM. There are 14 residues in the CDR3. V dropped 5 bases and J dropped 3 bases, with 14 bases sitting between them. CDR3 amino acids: CASSLPSPLYEQYF. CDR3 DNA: TGTGCCAGCAGTCTTCCAAGTCCTCTCTACGAGCAGTACTTC.

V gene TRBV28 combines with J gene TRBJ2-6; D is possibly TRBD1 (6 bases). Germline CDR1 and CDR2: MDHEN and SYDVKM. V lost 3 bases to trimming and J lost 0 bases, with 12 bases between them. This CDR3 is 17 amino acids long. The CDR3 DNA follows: TGTGCCAGCAGTTTTGGACAGTCGCACTCTGGGGCCAACGTCCTGACTTTC. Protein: CASSFGQSHSGANVLTF.

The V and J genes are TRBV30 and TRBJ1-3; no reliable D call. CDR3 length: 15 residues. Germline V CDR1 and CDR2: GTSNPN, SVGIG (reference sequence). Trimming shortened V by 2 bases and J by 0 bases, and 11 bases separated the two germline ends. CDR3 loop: CAWSSLMYSGNTIYF. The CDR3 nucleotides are TGTGCCTGGAGTTCCCTCATGTACTCTGGAAACACCATATATTTT.

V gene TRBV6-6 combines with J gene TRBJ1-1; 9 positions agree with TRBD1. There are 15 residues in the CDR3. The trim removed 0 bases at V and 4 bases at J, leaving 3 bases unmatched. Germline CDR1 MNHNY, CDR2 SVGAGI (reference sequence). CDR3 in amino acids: CASSYSRQGGTEAFF. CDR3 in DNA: TGTGCCAGCAGTTACTCACGACAGGGGGGCACTGAAGCTTTCTTT.

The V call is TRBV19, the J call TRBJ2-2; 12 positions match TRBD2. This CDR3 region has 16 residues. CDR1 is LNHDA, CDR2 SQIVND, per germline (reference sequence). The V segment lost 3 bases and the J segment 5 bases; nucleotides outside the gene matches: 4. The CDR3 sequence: CASSMVGLAGTGELFF. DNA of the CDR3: TGTGCCAGTAGTATGGTCGGACTAGCGGGGACCGGGGAGCTGTTTTTT.

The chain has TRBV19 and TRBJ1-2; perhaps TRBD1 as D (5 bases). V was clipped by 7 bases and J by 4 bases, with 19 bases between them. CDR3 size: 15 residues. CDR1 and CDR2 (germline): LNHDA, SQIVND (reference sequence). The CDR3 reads CASTGPGGAAYGYTF. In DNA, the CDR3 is TGTGCCAGTACCGGGCCTGGAGGGGCCGCCTATGGCTACACCTTC. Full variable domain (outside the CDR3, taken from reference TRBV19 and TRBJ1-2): DGGITQSPKYLFRKEGQNVTLSCEQNLNHDAMYWYRQDPGQGLRLIYYSQIVNDFQKGDIAEGYSVSREKKESFPLTVTSAQKNPTAFYLCASTGPGGAAYGYTFGSGTRLTVV.

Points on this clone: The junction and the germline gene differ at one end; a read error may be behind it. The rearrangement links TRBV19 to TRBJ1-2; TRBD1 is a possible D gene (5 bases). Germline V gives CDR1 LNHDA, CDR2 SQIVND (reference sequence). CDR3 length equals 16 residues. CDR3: CASSIGLTEAKYGYTF. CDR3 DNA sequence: TGTGCCAGTAGTATAGGCCTGACAGAAGCTAAGTATGGCTACACCTTC.

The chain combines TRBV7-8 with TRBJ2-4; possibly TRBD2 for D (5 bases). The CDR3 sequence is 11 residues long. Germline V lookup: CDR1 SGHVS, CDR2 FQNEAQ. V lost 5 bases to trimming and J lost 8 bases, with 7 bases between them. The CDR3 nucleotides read TGTGCCAGCAGCGTGAGGGACATTCAGTACTTC. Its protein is CASSVRDIQYF.

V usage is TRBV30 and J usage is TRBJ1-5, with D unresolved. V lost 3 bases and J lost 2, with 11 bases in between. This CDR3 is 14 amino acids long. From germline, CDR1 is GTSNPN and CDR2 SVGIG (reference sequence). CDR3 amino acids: CAWSVDSGNQPQHF. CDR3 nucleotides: TGTGCCTGGAGCGTGGATAGTGGCAATCAGCCCCAGCATTTT.

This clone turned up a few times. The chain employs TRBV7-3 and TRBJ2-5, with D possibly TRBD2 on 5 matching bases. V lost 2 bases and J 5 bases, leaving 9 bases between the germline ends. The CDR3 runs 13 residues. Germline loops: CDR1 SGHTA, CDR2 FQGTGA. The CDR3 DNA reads TGTGCCAGCAGCTTAGTTTGGGAGGAGACCCAGTACTTC. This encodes CASSLVWEETQYF.

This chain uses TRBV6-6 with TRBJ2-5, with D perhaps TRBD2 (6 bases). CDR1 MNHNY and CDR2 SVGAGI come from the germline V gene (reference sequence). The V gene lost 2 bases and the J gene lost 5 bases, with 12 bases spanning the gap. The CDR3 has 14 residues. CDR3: CASSYTGVGETQYF. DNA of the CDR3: TGTGCCAGCAGTTACACGGGAGTAGGGGAGACCCAGTACTTC.